Listed below are T cell receptor beta chains from one sample, sequenced in a study of blood T cell repertoires in COVID-19. The assay was immunoSEQ multiplex PCR, and TCRdb's table has in-frame clones only and misses some. Altogether a few hundred thousand clones are present, 84% being singletons, with the ten largest covering under 2.5%. The specimen was peripheral blood. Every receptor here comes from a man aged 40-55 years who had recovered from COVID-19. The CDR3 runs from the conserved cysteine through the conserved F or W. A D gene is named only where the DNA matches it firmly. Clone size is stated in some rows and not others, as once, few, many or a class when expanded.

>TRBD1|TRBJ2-3|NA|TRBV7-9
CASSFDTRGMGEQYF
>NA|TRBJ2-3|NA|TRBV5-1
CASSLGDTDTQYF
>NA|TRBJ2-3|NA|TRBV5-4
CASSLYGNTDTQYF
>NA|TRBJ1-5|NA|TRBV12-3/TRBV12-4
CASSRDNQPQHF
>NA|TRBJ2-5|few|TRBV7-9
CASSQTSEGTQYF
>TRBD2|TRBJ2-1|NA|TRBV11-2
CASSSPSGGSSYNEQFF
>TRBD1|TRBJ1-6|few|TRBV11-3
CASSLGQVNSPLHF
>NA|TRBJ1-2|few|TRBV6-5
CASGALLANYGYTF
>NA|TRBJ1-6|NA|TRBV19
CASSLSYNSPLHF
>TRBD1|TRBJ1-5|NA|TRBV2
CASSGTGGDQPQHF
>NA|TRBJ2-7|NA|TRBV5-1
CASSLVWSETYEQYF
>TRBD1|TRBJ1-1|NA|TRBV6-1
CASSEVGTGSTEAFF
>NA|TRBJ2-1|NA|TRBV5-1
CASSLAPGSGEQFF
>NA|TRBJ1-5|NA|TRBV6-5
CASSSDFNQPQHF
>NA|TRBJ2-3|NA|TRBV12-3/TRBV12-4
CASSRQRHTQYF
>TRBD1|TRBJ2-1|NA|TRBV7-2
CASSLDLQGGYNEQFF
>TRBD1|TRBJ2-1|NA|TRBV15
CATSPGIGGDEQFF
>NA|TRBJ1-3|NA|TRBV7-9
CASSPWLGGSTGNTIYF
>TRBD1|TRBJ1-2|NA|TRBV3-1/TRBV3-2
CASSPQGAGNYGYTF
>TRBD2|TRBJ2-1|NA|TRBV6-5
CASSYGGSRYNEQFF
>TRBD1|TRBJ2-4|NA|TRBV9
CASSVGTGGNIQYF
>NA|TRBJ1-4|once|TRBV27
CASSQDTHPEKLFF
>NA|TRBJ1-2|NA|TRBV27
CASSLTGHLNYGYTF
>NA|TRBJ2-5|NA|TRBV5-6
CASSLTPRVTGSWETQYF
>NA|TRBJ1-3|NA|TRBV6-5
CASANAGGNTIYF
>NA|TRBJ2-3|NA|TRBV2
CASSDGQSDTQYF
>NA|TRBJ2-7|few|TRBV7-9
CASSLIGGKTEQYF
>TRBD1|TRBJ2-7|once|TRBV18
CASSPQGQGINEQYF
>NA|TRBJ1-6|NA|TRBV19
CATLLTVRYNSPLHF
>TRBD1|TRBJ2-1|NA|TRBV10-2
CASSDNRGPSYNEQFF
>NA|TRBJ2-5|NA|TRBV10-3
CATRSPVRQYF
>NA|TRBJ1-2|NA|TRBV27
CASRSPSSGYGYTF
>NA|TRBJ1-4|NA|TRBV10-2
CASSDSSREKLFF
>TRBD1|TRBJ2-5|NA|TRBV7-2
CASSSRRGSGTGDETQYF
>NA|TRBJ2-7|NA|TRBV2
CASSGTFSSYEQYF
>NA|TRBJ2-7|NA|TRBV7-8
CASSLVYGGLHYEQYF
>TRBD1|TRBJ2-7|NA|TRBV18
CASSPRGQGTAEQYF
>NA|TRBJ2-3|few|TRBV7-9
CASSQRGISTDTQYF
>TRBD1|TRBJ1-3|NA|TRBV29-1
CSVEAWDREPDTIYF
>TRBD2|TRBJ2-1|many|TRBV14
CASSSLGREGPLNEQFF
>NA|TRBJ1-3|NA|TRBV5-1
CASSLEAGLAAGNTIYF
>NA|TRBJ2-2|once|TRBV4-3
CASSQVTRTGELFF
>NA|TRBJ2-2|NA|TRBV6-2/TRBV6-3
CASSYSRRTNTGELFF
>NA|TRBJ1-6|NA|TRBV28
CASSLVQINSPLHF
>TRBD2|TRBJ2-2|NA|TRBV4-3
CASSQAETGVAGTGELFF
>TRBD2|TRBJ2-1|NA|TRBV9
CASNIAGSSYNEQFF
>NA|TRBJ2-1|NA|TRBV11-2
CASSLIRGIYNEQFF
>NA|TRBJ2-5|NA|TRBV20-1
CSASRTEKETQYF